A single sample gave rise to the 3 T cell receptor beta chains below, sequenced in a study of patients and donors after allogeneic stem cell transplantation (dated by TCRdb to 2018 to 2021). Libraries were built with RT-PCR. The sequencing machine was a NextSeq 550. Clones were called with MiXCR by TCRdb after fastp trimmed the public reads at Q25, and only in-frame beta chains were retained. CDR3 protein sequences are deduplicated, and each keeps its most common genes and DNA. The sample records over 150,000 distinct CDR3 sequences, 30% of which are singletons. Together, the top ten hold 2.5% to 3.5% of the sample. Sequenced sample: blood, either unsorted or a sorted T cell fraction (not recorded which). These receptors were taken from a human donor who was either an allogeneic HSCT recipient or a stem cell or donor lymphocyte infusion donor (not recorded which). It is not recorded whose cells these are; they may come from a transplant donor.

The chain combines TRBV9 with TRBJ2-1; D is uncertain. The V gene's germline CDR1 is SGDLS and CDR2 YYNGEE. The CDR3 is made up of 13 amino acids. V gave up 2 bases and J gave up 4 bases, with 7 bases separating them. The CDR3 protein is CASSVQSYNEQFF. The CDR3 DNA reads TGTGCCAGCAGCGTTCAAAGTTACAATGAGCAGTTCTTC. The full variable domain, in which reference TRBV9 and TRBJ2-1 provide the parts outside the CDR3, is DSGVTQTPKHLITATGQRVTLRCSPRSGDLSVYWYQQSLDQGLQFLIQYYNGEERAKGNILERFSAQQFPDLHSELNLSSLELGDSALYFCASSVQSYNEQFFGPGTRLTVL.

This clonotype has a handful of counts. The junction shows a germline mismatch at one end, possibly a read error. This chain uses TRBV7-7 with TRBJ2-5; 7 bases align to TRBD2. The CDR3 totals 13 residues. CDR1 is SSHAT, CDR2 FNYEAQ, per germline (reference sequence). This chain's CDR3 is CASSRTRGETQYF. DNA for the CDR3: TGTGCTAGCAGCAGGACTAGGGGAGAGACCCAGTACTTC.

The CDR3 is CASRQGRTDTQYF. The CDR3 region has the DNA TGTGCCAGCAGGCAGGGCCGCACAGATACGCAGTATTTT. The chain has TRBV28 and TRBJ2-3; D possibly corresponds to TRBD1 (5 bases). Per the germline V gene, CDR1 is MDHEN and CDR2 is SYDVKM. V was trimmed by 6 bases and J by 1 base, leaving 8 bases between them. The CDR3 is made up of 13 amino acids.